Below, one TCR beta chain is given with its context. The antigen is unknown. The data are from a study of T cell responses to AZD1222 COVID-19 vaccine. Whole-study findings and limits: As reported, nearly half of all spike-specific TCRs target variant regions that are unmutated. Donors skewed white British and female; clonal diversity was possibly underestimated.

Generated by immunoSEQ multiplex PCR, the TCRdb table keeps only in-frame clones and is missing some. The sample comprises under 150,000 clones, around 88% of which are singletons, and around 10% rests with the top ten. The V and J ends lost 5 bases and 2 bases, in that order; junction bases with no gene match: 19. This CDR3 comprises 19 residues. Germline V CDR1 and CDR2: SGHTA, FQGNSA. This TCR was recovered from an adult in good health. The sequences come from peripheral blood, collected on day 0 of MenACWY control vaccination. The J gene is TRBJ2-5, the V gene TRBV7-2, with TRBD1 matching 8 bases. The CDR3 region has the DNA TGTGCCAGCAGCGAGAAAGGGACAGGTACAGTGGTGGTTCAAGAGACCCAGTACTTC. It yields the protein CASSEKGTGTVVVQETQYF.